The TCR beta chain under discussion was sequenced for a study of shared clonotypes between healthy human individuals. Findings of the study overall: Clonotypes which were not shared had lower generation probabilities than clonotypes that all four donors shared.

Profiled with immunoSEQ multiplex PCR; TCRdb holds only in-frame clones, not every one. Of around 2,100,000 clones listed, about 95% were seen once; the top ten hold 0.95% to 1.5%. CD45RO-negative, CCR7-selected cells formed the naive CD8 fraction, which excluded terminally differentiated effector memory CD45RA+ cells. Note on this clone: As yet, its antigen is unknown.

With V trimmed by 0 bases and J by 2 bases, 6 bases remained unmatched. This CDR3 has 17 residues. Germline CDR1 LGHNA, CDR2 YNFKEQ. This rearrangement joins TRBV4-2 to TRBJ2-7; TRBD2 agrees at 11 bases. The receptor's source is a young man in good health. Sequencing was performed on naive CD8+ T cells sorted from blood. CDR3 region: CASSQDGASGGTYEQYF. The CDR3, as DNA: TGTGCCAGCAGCCAAGATGGGGCTAGCGGGGGGACCTACGAGCAGTACTTC.